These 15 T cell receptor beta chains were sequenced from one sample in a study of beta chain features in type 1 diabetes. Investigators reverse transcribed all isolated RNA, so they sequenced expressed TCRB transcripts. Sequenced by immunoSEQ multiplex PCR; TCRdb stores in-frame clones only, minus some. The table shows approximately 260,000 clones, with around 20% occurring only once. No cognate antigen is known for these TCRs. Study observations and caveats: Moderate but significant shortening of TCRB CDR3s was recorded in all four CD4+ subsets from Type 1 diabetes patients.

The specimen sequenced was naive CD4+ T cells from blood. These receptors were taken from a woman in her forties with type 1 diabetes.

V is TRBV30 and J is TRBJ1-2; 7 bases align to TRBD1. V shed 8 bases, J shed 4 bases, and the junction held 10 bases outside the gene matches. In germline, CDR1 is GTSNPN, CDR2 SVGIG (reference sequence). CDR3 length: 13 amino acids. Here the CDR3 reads CAGGGRVGYGYTF. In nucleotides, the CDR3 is TGTGCCGGAGGGGGCAGGGTAGGCTATGGCTACACCTTC.

CDR3 coding DNA: TGTGCCACCTCTCCTCACTCAGATACGCAGTATTTT. Translation gives CATSPHSDTQYF. The chain uses TRBV7-3 and TRBJ2-3; D not certain. Germline values: CDR1 SGHTA, CDR2 FQGTGA. The V end lost 10 bases, the J end lost 4 bases, and 12 bases lay between the germline ends. The CDR3 runs 12 residues.

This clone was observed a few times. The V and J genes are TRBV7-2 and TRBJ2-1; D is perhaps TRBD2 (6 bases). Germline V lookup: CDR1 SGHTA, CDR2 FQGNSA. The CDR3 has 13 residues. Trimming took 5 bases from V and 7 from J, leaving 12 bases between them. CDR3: CASSRQEGNEQFF. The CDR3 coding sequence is TGTGCCAGCAGCCGCCAGGAGGGGAATGAGCAGTTCTTC.

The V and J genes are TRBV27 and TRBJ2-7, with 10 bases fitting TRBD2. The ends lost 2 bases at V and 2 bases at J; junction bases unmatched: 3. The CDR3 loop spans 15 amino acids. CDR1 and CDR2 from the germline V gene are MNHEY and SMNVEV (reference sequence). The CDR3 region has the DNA TGTGCCAGCAGTTTACGACTAGCGGGCCCCTACGAGCAGTACTTC. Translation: CASSLRLAGPYEQYF.

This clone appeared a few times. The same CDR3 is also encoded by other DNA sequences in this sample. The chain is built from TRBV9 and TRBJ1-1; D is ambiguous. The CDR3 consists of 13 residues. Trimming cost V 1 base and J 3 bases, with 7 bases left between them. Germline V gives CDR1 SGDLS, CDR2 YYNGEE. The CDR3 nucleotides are TGTGCCAGCAGCGTAACTTCCGACACTGAAGCTTTCTTT. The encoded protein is CASSVTSDTEAFF.

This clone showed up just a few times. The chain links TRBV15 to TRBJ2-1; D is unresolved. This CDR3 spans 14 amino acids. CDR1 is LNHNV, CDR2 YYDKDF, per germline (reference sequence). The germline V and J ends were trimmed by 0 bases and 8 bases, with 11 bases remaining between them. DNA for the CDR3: TGTGCCACCAGCAGAGACTGGGTAGCCCATGAGCAGTTCTTC. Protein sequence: CATSRDWVAHEQFF.

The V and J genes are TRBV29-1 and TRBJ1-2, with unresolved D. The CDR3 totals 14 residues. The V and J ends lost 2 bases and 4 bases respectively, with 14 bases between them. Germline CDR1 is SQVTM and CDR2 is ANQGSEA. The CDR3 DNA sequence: TGCAGCGTTGAAAATGGGTTGGAGGGCTATGGCTACACCTTC. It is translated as CSVENGLEGYGYTF.

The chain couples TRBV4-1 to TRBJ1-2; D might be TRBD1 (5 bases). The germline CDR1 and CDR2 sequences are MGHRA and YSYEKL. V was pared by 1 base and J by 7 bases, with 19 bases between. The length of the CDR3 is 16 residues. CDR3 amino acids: CASSQGSPGQGVGYTF. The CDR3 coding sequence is TGCGCCAGCAGCCAAGGGTCCCCTGGACAAGGAGTTGGCTACACCTTC.

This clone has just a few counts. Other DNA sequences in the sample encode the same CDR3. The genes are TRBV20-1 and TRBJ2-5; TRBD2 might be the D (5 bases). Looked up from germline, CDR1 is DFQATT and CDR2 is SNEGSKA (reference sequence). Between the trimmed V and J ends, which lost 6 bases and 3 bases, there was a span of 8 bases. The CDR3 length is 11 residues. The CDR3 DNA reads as TGCAGTGCCACTAGGGAAGAGACCCAGTACTTC. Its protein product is CSATREETQYF.

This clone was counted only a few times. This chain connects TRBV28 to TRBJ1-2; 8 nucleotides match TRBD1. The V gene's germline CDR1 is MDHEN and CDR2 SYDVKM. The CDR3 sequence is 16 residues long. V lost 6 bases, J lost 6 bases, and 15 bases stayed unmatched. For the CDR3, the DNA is TGTGCCAGCAGCCGATTCCCCGGACAGGGAGCGGATGGCTACACCTTC. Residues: CASSRFPGQGADGYTF.

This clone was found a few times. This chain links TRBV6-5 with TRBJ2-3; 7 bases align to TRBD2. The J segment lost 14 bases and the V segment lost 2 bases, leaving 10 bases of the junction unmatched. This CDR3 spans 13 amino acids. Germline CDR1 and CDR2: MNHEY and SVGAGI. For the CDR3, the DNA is TGTGCCAGCAGTTACACTAAAGAGGGGACTACGTATTTT. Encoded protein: CASSYTKEGTTYF.

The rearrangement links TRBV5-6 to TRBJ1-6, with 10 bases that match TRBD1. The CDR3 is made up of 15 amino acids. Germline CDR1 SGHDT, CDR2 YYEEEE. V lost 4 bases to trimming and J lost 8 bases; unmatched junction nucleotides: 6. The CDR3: CASSGGQGLHSPLHF. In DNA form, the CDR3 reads TGTGCCAGCAGCGGGGGACAGGGGCTTCATTCACCCCTCCACTTT.

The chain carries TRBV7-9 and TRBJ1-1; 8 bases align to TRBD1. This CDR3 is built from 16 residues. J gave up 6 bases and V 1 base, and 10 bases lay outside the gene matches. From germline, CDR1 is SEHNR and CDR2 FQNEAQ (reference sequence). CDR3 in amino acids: CASSLERQGTVSEAFF. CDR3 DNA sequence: TGTGCCAGCAGCTTAGAAAGACAGGGGACCGTCTCTGAAGCTTTCTTT. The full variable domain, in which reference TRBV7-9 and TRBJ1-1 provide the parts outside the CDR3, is DTGVSQNPRHKITKRGQNVTFRCDPISEHNRLYWYRQTLGQGPEFLTYFQNEAQLEKSRLLSDRFSAERPKGSFSTLEIQRTEQGDSAMYLCASSLERQGTVSEAFFGQGTRLTVV.

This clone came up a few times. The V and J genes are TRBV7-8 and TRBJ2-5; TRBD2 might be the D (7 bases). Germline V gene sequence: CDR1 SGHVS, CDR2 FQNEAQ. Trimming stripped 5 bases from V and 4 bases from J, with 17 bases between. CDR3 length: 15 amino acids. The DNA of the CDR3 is TGTGCCAGCAGCGGGTCCAGGGGAGGGAGAGAGACCCAGTACTTC. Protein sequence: CASSGSRGGRETQYF. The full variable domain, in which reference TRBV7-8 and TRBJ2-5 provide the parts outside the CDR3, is GAGVSQSPRYKVAKRGQDVALRCDPISGHVSLFWYQQALGQGPEFLTYFQNEAQLDKSGLPSDRFFAERPEGSVSTLKIQRTQQEDSAVYLCASSGSRGGRETQYFGPGTRLLVL.

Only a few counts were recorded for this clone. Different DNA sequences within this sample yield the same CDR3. The CDR3 DNA reads as TGCGCCAGCAGCTTGACAGGGGAGACTGAAGCTTTCTTT. This codes for CASSLTGETEAFF. V and J are TRBV5-1 and TRBJ1-1; 7 bases line up with TRBD1. Germline V gene sequence: CDR1 SGHRS, CDR2 YFSETQ. CDR3 length: 13 residues. V was clipped by 1 base and J by 5 bases; unmatched bases: 2.